Following are 32 T cell receptor beta chains from one sample sequenced in a study of beta chain features in type 1 diabetes. Broader study findings: Among patients with Type 1 diabetes, TCRB CDR3s were moderately but significantly shorter in every one of the four CD4+ subsets.

The sequenced template was cDNA made from the entire isolated RNA. Using immunoSEQ multiplex PCR, the repertoire was profiled, and TCRdb retains in-frame clones only, with some absent. The data show 150,000 to 180,000 clones, about 9.4% seen once. Antigens for these TCRs are unknown. Sequenced material: central memory CD4+ T cells from blood. The receptors derive from a man aged 30 to 45 with type 1 diabetes.

The chain couples TRBV30 to TRBJ1-1; 7 nucleotides match TRBD1. The germline V gene has CDR1 GTSNPN and CDR2 SVGIG (reference sequence). The V and J ends lost 1 base and 8 bases, in that order; junction bases with no gene match: 4. The CDR3 totals 12 residues. CDR3 nucleotide sequence: TGTGCCTGGAGTGGACAGGGTTCGGAAGCTTTCTTT. This sequence encodes CAWSGQGSEAFF.

There are a few counts of this clone. The chain links TRBV13 to TRBJ2-1; the D is unclear. Germline V gene lookup returns CDR1 PRHDT and CDR2 FYEKMQ (reference sequence). V lost 6 bases to trimming and J lost 7 bases, with 13 bases between them. The CDR3 is 13 residues long. This CDR3 is CASRLYHANEQFF. The CDR3 nucleotides are TGTGCCAGCAGACTCTACCATGCTAATGAGCAGTTCTTC.

V gene TRBV7-2 combines with J gene TRBJ2-7, with TRBD2 matching 10 bases. Trimming cost V 0 bases and J 4 bases; bases outside gene matches: 3. CDR3 size: 15 residues. Germline-derived CDR1 and CDR2 are SGHTA and FQGNSA. CDR3 sequence (DNA): TGTGCCAGCAGCTTAGCGGCTAGCGGGAGTTACGAGCAGTACTTC. As protein: CASSLAASGSYEQYF.

This clone occurred many times. This sample also contains other DNA sequences that code for the same CDR3. This sequence joins TRBV7-2 and TRBJ2-1; D is uncertain. Germline V lookup: CDR1 SGHTA, CDR2 FQGNSA. The CDR3 runs 13 residues. V lost 5 bases and J lost 0, with 5 bases in between. DNA of the CDR3: TGTGCCAGCAGCCTCAGCTCCTACAATGAGCAGTTCTTC. Translated, it gives CASSLSSYNEQFF.

This chain uses TRBV7-2 with TRBJ1-5; the D gene is possibly TRBD1 (5 bases). Germline lookup yields CDR1 SGHTA and CDR2 FQGNSA. CDR3 length equals 14 residues. V lost 1 base, J lost 5 bases, and 9 bases lay in between. This CDR3 is CASSLGQSYQPQHF. The CDR3 coding sequence is TGTGCCAGCAGCTTAGGACAGAGCTATCAGCCCCAGCATTTT.

The chain combines TRBV11-3 with TRBJ2-1; TRBD1 matches 10 bases. The length of the CDR3 is 16 residues. Germline V gene sequence: CDR1 SGHNT, CDR2 YENEEA. Losses at the gene ends were 2 bases for V and 6 bases for J; bases not matched to a gene: 7. The CDR3 DNA sequence: TGTGCCAGCAGCTTATTAGGGGGACAGGGGATCAATGAGCAGTTCTTC. It encodes CASSLLGGQGINEQFF. Combining the CDR3 with reference TRBV11-3 and TRBJ2-1 gives the whole variable domain EAGVVQSPRYKIIEKKQPVAFWCNPISGHNTLYWYLQNLGQGPELLIRYENEEAVDDSQLPKDRFSAERLKGVDSTLKIQPAELGDSAVYLCASSLLGGQGINEQFFGPGTRLTVL.

This clone turned up a few times. The chain joins TRBV7-2 to TRBJ1-1; no definite D call. From germline, CDR1 is SGHTA and CDR2 FQGNSA. Trimming removed 4 bases at V and 3 bases at J, with 12 bases between. The CDR3 is 14 residues long. CDR3: CASSYQNRDTEAFF. The CDR3 coding sequence is TGTGCCAGCAGCTACCAGAACCGGGACACTGAAGCTTTCTTT.

V usage is TRBV9 and J usage is TRBJ2-6; a weak D match, TRBD2 (6 bases). The ends were cut back, 2 bases at V and 1 base at J, with 13 bases in the middle. The germline V gene has CDR1 SGDLS and CDR2 YYNGEE. CDR3 length: 17 residues. CDR3 nucleotide sequence: TGTGCCAGCAGCGTGGGGGGATCTGTTTCTGGGGCCAACGTCCTGACTTTC. This translates into CASSVGGSVSGANVLTF.

This clone has only a few counts. V usage is TRBV6-1 and J usage is TRBJ2-7; D uncertain. CDR1 and CDR2 (germline): MNHNS, SASEGT. The V end lost 7 bases, the J end lost 3 bases, and 16 bases lay between the germline ends. This CDR3 region has 14 residues. The CDR3 DNA is TGTGCCAGCACTAGATCTCCGGCCCTCTACGAGCAGTACTTC. The encoded protein is CASTRSPALYEQYF.

This sequence joins TRBV16 and TRBJ2-7; perhaps TRBD1 as D (6 bases). Germline loops: CDR1 KGHSY, CDR2 FQNENV. There are 16 residues in the CDR3. V was pared by 4 bases and J by 6 bases, with 22 bases between. The CDR3 region has the DNA TGTGCCAGCAGCCTTACCTCGGTAACAGGGTCTGGCGAGCAGTACTTC. Protein sequence: CASSLTSVTGSGEQYF.

This clone was seen a handful of times. V and J are TRBV29-1 and TRBJ2-1; 10 bases match TRBD2. CDR3 length equals 15 residues. Trimming at V came to 6 bases and at J to 9 bases, leaving 14 bases not matched to a gene. Per the germline V gene, CDR1 is SQVTM and CDR2 is ANQGSEA. The CDR3 DNA reads as TGCAGCGTCCCAGGACTAGCGGACGGATCCGGTGAGCAGTTCTTC. It codes for CSVPGLADGSGEQFF.

V usage is TRBV5-6 and J usage is TRBJ2-3; 8 nucleotides match TRBD2. Looked up from germline, CDR1 is SGHDT and CDR2 is YYEEEE. The junction had 4 bases not matched to a gene; V was cut back by 0 bases and J by 1 base. CDR3 length equals 16 residues. CDR3 in amino acids: CASSLVLAGGTDTQYF. The CDR3 nucleotides read TGTGCCAGCAGCTTGGTTCTAGCGGGTGGCACAGATACGCAGTATTTT.

This clone occurred a few times. The chain couples TRBV27 to TRBJ1-5, with D possibly TRBD1 on 5 matching bases. V was trimmed by 2 bases and J by 5 bases, leaving 16 bases between them. Looked up from germline, CDR1 is MNHEY and CDR2 is SMNVEV (reference sequence). CDR3 length equals 16 residues. CDR3 bases: TGTGCCAGCAGTTTACTCGGGGGATTCGGGGATCAGCCCCAGCATTTT. Residues: CASSLLGGFGDQPQHF.

This clone occurred a few times. The rearrangement joins TRBV10-3 to TRBJ2-5, with D hard to call. The CDR3 has 14 amino acids. V was cut by 6 bases and J by 5 bases, with 16 bases left in between. CDR1 is ENHRY and CDR2 is SYGVKD in the germline V gene. The chain's CDR3 is CAISPSGFEETQYF. The CDR3 DNA reads TGTGCCATCAGCCCATCGGGTTTTGAGGAGACCCAGTACTTC.

This chain connects TRBV4-3 to TRBJ1-5, with D perhaps TRBD1 (6 bases). V was cut by 5 bases and J by 2 bases, with 16 bases left in between. This CDR3 is built from 16 residues. The V gene's germline CDR1 is LGHNA and CDR2 YSLEER. The CDR3 spells CASSTGLTGGNQPQHF. The CDR3 DNA follows: TGCGCCAGCAGCACAGGCTTGACAGGCGGCAATCAGCCCCAGCATTTT.

This clone appeared a few times. The J gene is TRBJ2-3, the V gene TRBV18; no firm D call. Trimming left V 3 bases short and J 2 bases short, with 6 bases between. Germline V CDR1 and CDR2: KGHSH, LQKENI. There are 13 residues in the CDR3. The chain's CDR3 is CASSPRHTDTQYF. As DNA, the CDR3 is TGTGCCAGCTCACCTCGACACACAGATACGCAGTATTTT. Full variable domain (remainder filled in from reference TRBV18 and TRBJ2-3): NAGVMQNPRHLVRRRGQEARLRCSPMKGHSHVYWYRQLPEEGLKFMVYLQKENIIDESGMPKERFSAEFPKEGPSILRIQQVVRGDSAAYFCASSPRHTDTQYFGPGTRLTVL.

The chain joins TRBV25-1 to TRBJ2-1; 10 positions match TRBD2. Germline trimming cut 3 bases from V and 6 bases from J; bases unmatched to any gene: 11. The length of the CDR3 is 17 residues. From germline, CDR1 is MGHDK and CDR2 SYGVNS. The CDR3 DNA follows: TGTGCCAGCAGTGACCGAGCGGGAGGGCCGATGATCAATGAGCAGTTCTTC. Translating it yields CASSDRAGGPMINEQFF. Looking up the rest from reference TRBV25-1 and TRBJ2-1 gives the full variable domain: EADIYQTPRYLVIGTGKKITLECSQTMGHDKMYWYQQDPGMELHLIHYSYGVNSTEKGDLSSESTVSRIRTEHFPLTLESARPSHTSQYLCASSDRAGGPMINEQFFGPGTRLTVL.

The V gene is TRBV2, the J gene TRBJ1-3, with TRBD1 matching 7 bases. The J segment lost 4 bases and the V segment lost 7 bases, leaving 4 bases of the junction unmatched. Germline lookup yields CDR1 SNHLY and CDR2 FYNNEI. The CDR3 runs 13 residues. The CDR3 loop reads CASTRDRGNTIYF. Written as DNA, the CDR3 is TGTGCCAGCACCCGGGACAGAGGAAACACCATATATTTT.

This chain joins TRBV11-1 and TRBJ2-2; weak D call: TRBD1 (5 bases). CDR1 is SGHAT, CDR2 FQDESV, per germline (reference sequence). Trimming left V 3 bases short and J 0 bases short, with 8 bases between. This CDR3 spans 15 amino acids. This chain's CDR3 is CASSLGLANTGELFF. Here the CDR3 DNA reads TGTGCCAGCAGCTTGGGGCTAGCGAACACCGGGGAGCTGTTTTTT.

The CDR3 nucleotides read TGTGCCTGGAGTGTCGACAGGGGGACTGGCGGGGAGCTGTTTTTT. It translates to CAWSVDRGTGGELFF. V and J are TRBV30 and TRBJ2-2; 9 bases are shared with TRBD1. The length of the CDR3 is 15 residues. The V segment lost 0 bases and the J segment 7 bases; nucleotides outside the gene matches: 6. CDR1 is GTSNPN, CDR2 SVGIG, per germline (reference sequence).

V gene TRBV2 combines with J gene TRBJ2-3; TRBD2 agrees at 11 bases. The CDR3 consists of 18 residues. Germline-derived CDR1 and CDR2 are SNHLY and FYNNEI. V lost 7 bases and J lost 4; bases outside the gene matches: 16. In DNA form, the CDR3 reads TGTGCCAGCATTAGAGGCCGGGTACTAGCGGGAGAACCAGATACGCAGTATTTT. It translates to CASIRGRVLAGEPDTQYF.

This clone has more than one count but fewer than ten. The gene calls are TRBV7-7 and TRBJ2-5; TRBD2 aligns across 9 bases. Trimming at V came to 7 bases and at J to 5 bases, leaving 14 bases not matched to a gene. The germline CDR1 and CDR2 sequences are SSHAT and FNYEAQ (reference sequence). The CDR3 covers 16 residues. CDR3: CASKLLAGGSGETQYF. In DNA, the CDR3 is TGTGCCAGCAAGTTGCTGGCGGGAGGGTCGGGGGAGACCCAGTACTTC.

This clone was observed a few times. The rearrangement links TRBV9 to TRBJ2-1, with 9 bases lining up with TRBD2. Germline lookup yields CDR1 SGDLS and CDR2 YYNGEE. The CDR3 is 16 amino acids. With 0 bases clipped from V and 4 bases from J, the junction kept 5 bases outside the gene matches. CDR3 bases: TGTGCCAGCAGCGTAGTGTCTAGCGGGGCATACAATGAGCAGTTCTTC. This gives the protein CASSVVSSGAYNEQFF.

The gene calls are TRBV7-6 and TRBJ1-2; 8 bases fit TRBD1. Trimming at V came to 5 bases and at J to 4 bases, leaving 6 bases not matched to a gene. The CDR3 covers 14 residues. Germline V gene sequence: CDR1 SGHVS, CDR2 FNYEAQ. As DNA, the CDR3 is TGTGCCAGCAGCCCCCGAGGGACAGGCTATGGCTACACCTTC. It specifies CASSPRGTGYGYTF.

This clone was counted only a few times. This chain uses TRBV7-8 with TRBJ2-3, with D unclear. Trimming left V 4 bases short and J 1 base short, with 12 bases between. CDR3 length: 15 residues. Germline CDR1 SGHVS, CDR2 FQNEAQ. The chain's CDR3 is CASSSIEDGTDTQYF. DNA for the CDR3: TGTGCCAGCAGCTCGATCGAGGATGGCACAGATACGCAGTATTTT.

This chain connects TRBV5-1 to TRBJ2-7; 7 nucleotides line up with TRBD1. Trimming at V came to 2 bases and at J to 2 bases, leaving 4 bases not matched to a gene. The CDR3 length is 14 residues. Germline V gene lookup returns CDR1 SGHRS and CDR2 YFSETQ. The chain's CDR3 is CASSFTDRTYEQYF. DNA of the CDR3: TGCGCCAGCAGCTTCACGGACAGGACCTACGAGCAGTACTTC.

The genes are TRBV6-1 and TRBJ1-1, with a possible D match to TRBD1 (6 bases). V was clipped by 10 bases and J by 2 bases, with 14 bases between them. Germline values: CDR1 MNHNS, CDR2 SASEGT. The CDR3 consists of 13 residues. In DNA, the CDR3 is TGTGCCAACCACAGGGTTGGCAACACTGAAGCTTTCTTT. It is translated as CANHRVGNTEAFF.

The chain carries TRBV6-6 and TRBJ1-2; the match to TRBD1 covers 8 bases. V shed 5 bases, J shed 3 bases, and the junction held 2 bases outside the gene matches. This CDR3 comprises 13 residues. CDR1 and CDR2 from the germline V gene are MNHNY and SVGAGI (reference sequence). CDR3 DNA sequence: TGTGCCAGCAGTCCAGGGGGCTACTATGGCTACACCTTC. It encodes CASSPGGYYGYTF.

The chain carries TRBV6-1 and TRBJ2-1, with D unclear. The CDR3 runs 12 residues. Between the trimmed V and J ends, which lost 2 bases and 8 bases, there was a span of 7 bases. CDR1 and CDR2 (germline): MNHNS, SASEGT. For the CDR3, the DNA is TGTGCCAGCAGTGAACCTATGGATGAGCAGTTCTTC. It is translated as CASSEPMDEQFF.

This clone was recorded a few times. This chain links TRBV19 with TRBJ2-1; 7 bases line up with TRBD2. Germline CDR1 and CDR2: LNHDA and SQIVND (reference sequence). With 5 bases clipped from V and 10 bases from J, the junction kept 5 bases outside the gene matches. This CDR3 has 12 residues. The CDR3 DNA sequence: TGTGCCAGTAGTCCCCGGGGGGACGAGCAGTTCTTC. This codes for CASSPRGDEQFF.

The chain joins TRBV2 to TRBJ2-2; D is undetermined. This CDR3 region has 12 residues. V lost 2 bases, J lost 7 bases, and 5 bases lay in between. CDR1 is SNHLY and CDR2 is FYNNEI in the germline V gene. The CDR3 is CASSELNGELFF. CDR3 bases: TGTGCCAGCAGTGAACTTAACGGGGAGCTGTTTTTT.

The rearrangement links TRBV6-6 to TRBJ1-1, with D hard to call. The CDR3 runs to 13 residues. CDR1 is MNHNY, CDR2 SVGAGI, per germline (reference sequence). CDR3 nucleotides: TGTGCTACGAGGGCGGGCGGGAATGCTGAAGCTTTCTTT. This translates into CATRAGGNAEAFF.